This T cell receptor beta chain is drawn from a study of T cells in Graves' hyperthyroidism and ophthalmopathy. V was clipped by 3 bases and J by 0 bases, with 11 bases between them. From germline, CDR1 is DFQATT and CDR2 SNEGSKA (reference sequence). There are 14 residues in the CDR3. Amplified regions were TCR beta CDR3 sequences from RNA transcripts. Primed by the HTBI set, a first-round RT-PCR was run on the TCR CDR3. TCRdb re-derived calls from the multiplex PCR reads in MiXCR, one entry per CDR3 protein. This table has about 500,000 distinct CDR3 sequences, over 15% appearing once. Findings of the study overall: Researchers found most expanded thyroid clonotypes above 0.001 in blood as well. The authors' 13 V-J model separated ophthalmopathy from stable hyperthyroidism.

The sample holds many counts of this clonotype. Its antigen is unknown. Disease duration under 2 months; hyperthyroidism patients were aged 18 to 65. PBMCs were collected from an approximately 9.2 ml volume of fresh peripheral blood. The V and J genes are TRBV20-1 and TRBJ1-1; D not resolved. The TCR originated in a woman aged 18 to 35 with Graves' hyperthyroidism. Sequenced input: blood. The CDR3, as DNA: TGCAGTGCTAGCCTATTACGGATGAACACTGAAGCTTTCTTT. It yields the protein CSASLLRMNTEAFF.